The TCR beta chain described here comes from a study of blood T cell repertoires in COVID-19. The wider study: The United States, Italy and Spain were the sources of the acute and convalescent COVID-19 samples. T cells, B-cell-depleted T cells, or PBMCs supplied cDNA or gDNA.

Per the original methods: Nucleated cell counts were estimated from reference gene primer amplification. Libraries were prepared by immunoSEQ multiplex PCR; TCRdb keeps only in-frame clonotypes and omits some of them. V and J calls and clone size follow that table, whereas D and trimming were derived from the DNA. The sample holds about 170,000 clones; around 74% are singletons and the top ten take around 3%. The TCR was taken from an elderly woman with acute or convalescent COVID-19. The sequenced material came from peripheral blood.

The CDR3 DNA reads TGTGCCAGCAGCCAACTGGGCGCTAGCGAATACAATGAGCAGTTCTTC. Translation: CASSQLGASEYNEQFF. J is TRBJ2-1 and V is TRBV4-2, with a possible D match to TRBD2 (6 bases). Germline CDR1 is LGHNA and CDR2 is YNFKEQ. Trimming stripped 2 bases from V and 4 bases from J, with 15 bases between. The CDR3 contains 16 residues.